Listed here is a single TCR beta chain. Its antigen is not known. Measured with immunoSEQ multiplex PCR; TCRdb has only the in-frame clones, and not every one. This repertoire shows around 29,000 clones, roughly 92% found once; its top ten account for 7.5% to 10%. These data belong to a study of T cell responses to AZD1222 COVID-19 vaccine. At the level of the study: Second doses that came at about 4 or about 12 weeks were put together.

Germline V lookup: CDR1 SEHNR, CDR2 FQNEAQ (reference sequence). The CDR3 is 16 residues long. Unmatched junction bases numbered 8, after V lost 5 bases and J lost 3 bases. Study-wide results and limits: Distributed over spike, vaccine-associated CD4 TCRs predominated at 160-218 and 743-854. White British people made up most donors, females outnumbered males, and clonal diversity was possibly underestimated. Baseline testing showed seropositivity in only a handful of AZD1222 recipients.

This rearrangement joins TRBV7-9 to TRBJ2-1, with 9 bases identical to TRBD2. This TCR was recovered from an adult in good health. This specimen was peripheral blood, taken on day 0 of AZD1222 vaccination. This chain's CDR3 is CASSELTSGYYNEQFF. The CDR3, as DNA: TGTGCCAGCAGCGAACTGACTAGCGGATACTACAATGAGCAGTTCTTC.